The sequence of this T cell receptor beta chain was determined in a study of PD-L1 blockade in urothelial cancer. Time point given: peripheral blood 6 weeks after treatment start. J was trimmed by 2 bases and V by 8 bases; bases with no gene match: 5. The CDR3 has 14 residues. Germline V gene sequence: CDR1 MNHEY, CDR2 SVGAGI. Here immunoSEQ multiplex PCR was the method, and the copy in TCRdb shows in-frame clones only, minus some. Here the sample spans roughly 76,000 clones, approximately 90% being singletons. The V and J genes are TRBV6-5 and TRBJ2-3, with 9 nucleotides matching TRBD1. This receptor was obtained from a woman older than 75 with urothelial cancer. The material sequenced was PBMCs, taken around atezolizumab (anti-PD-L1) treatment. CDR3 sequence (DNA): TGTGCCAGCTGGGGACAGGGATCCACAGATACGCAGTATTTT. Protein: CASWGQGSTDTQYF.